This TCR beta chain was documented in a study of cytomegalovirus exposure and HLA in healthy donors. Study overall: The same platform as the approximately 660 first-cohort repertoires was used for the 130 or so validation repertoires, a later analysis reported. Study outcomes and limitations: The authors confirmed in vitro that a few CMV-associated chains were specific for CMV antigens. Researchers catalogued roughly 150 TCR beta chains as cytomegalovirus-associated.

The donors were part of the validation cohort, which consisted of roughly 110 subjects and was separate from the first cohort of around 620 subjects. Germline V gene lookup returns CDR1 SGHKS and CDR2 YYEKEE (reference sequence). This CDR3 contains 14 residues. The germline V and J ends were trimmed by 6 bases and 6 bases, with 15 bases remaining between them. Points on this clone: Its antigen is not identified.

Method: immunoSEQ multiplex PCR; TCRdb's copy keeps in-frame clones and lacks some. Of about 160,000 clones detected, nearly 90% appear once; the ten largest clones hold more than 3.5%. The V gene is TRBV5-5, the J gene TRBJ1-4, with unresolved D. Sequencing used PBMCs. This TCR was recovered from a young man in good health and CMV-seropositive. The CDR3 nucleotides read TGTGCCAGCACCCTGGGAGGAGGAGATGAAAAACTGTTTTTT. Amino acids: CASTLGGGDEKLFF.